This TCR beta chain was recorded in a study of blood T cell repertoires in COVID-19. CDR3 length: 11 amino acids. The assay was immunoSEQ multiplex PCR, and TCRdb's table has in-frame clones only and misses some. Here the sample spans 150,000 to 180,000 clones, under 85% being singletons. The material sequenced was peripheral blood. This TCR derives from a woman older than 75 with acute or convalescent COVID-19. The chain links TRBV12-2 to TRBJ2-7; the D call TRBD2 from the table was never checked on the DNA. TRBV12-2 is tagged as a pseudogene. DNA for the CDR3: TGTGCAAGTCGCTCGGGAGGCGAGCAGTACTTC. Translated, it gives CASRSGGEQYF.